The 4 T cell receptor beta chains below all came from one sample that was sequenced in a study of cytomegalovirus exposure and HLA in healthy donors. Clones were read by immunoSEQ multiplex PCR, and TCRdb kept only the in-frame ones, dropping some. The sample includes 98,000 or so clones, 95% seen only once; the top ten take 0.67%. Source material: PBMCs. Receptors originate from a woman aged 18-29 years in good health and CMV-seronegative.

The CDR3 reads CASRRDSNSNQPQHF. DNA of the CDR3: TGTGCCAGCAGAAGGGACAGCAATAGCAATCAGCCCCAGCATTTT. This chain uses TRBV2 with TRBJ1-5; 7 bases map to TRBD1. This CDR3 comprises 15 residues. The V gene end was trimmed by 6 bases and the J gene end by 0 bases; junction bases not matched to a gene: 5. The germline V gene encodes CDR1 SNHLY and CDR2 FYNNEI.

The rearrangement joins TRBV4-2 to TRBJ2-1; 8 bases agree with TRBD2. Trimming took 4 bases from V and 9 from J; bases not matched to a gene: 5. Looked up from germline, CDR1 is LGHNA and CDR2 is YNFKEQ. This CDR3 has 13 residues. The CDR3 nucleotides are TGTGCCAGCAGCCCTCGGGGGGGCGGTGAGCAGTTCTTC. Its protein product is CASSPRGGGEQFF.

J is TRBJ1-5 and V is TRBV7-2; D is ambiguous. V gave up 7 bases and J gave up 6 bases, with 19 bases separating them. Germline lookup yields CDR1 SGHTA and CDR2 FQGNSA. This CDR3 is 15 amino acids long. The CDR3: CASNPSRGNGQPQHF. CDR3 bases: TGTGCCAGCAACCCAAGCCGGGGAAATGGTCAGCCCCAGCATTTT.

CDR3 DNA: TGTGCCAGCAGCCGAGTCAGGGATGCAACTAATGAAAAACTGTTTTTT. Translation gives CASSRVRDATNEKLFF. V and J are TRBV2 and TRBJ1-4; a weak D match, TRBD1 (5 bases). Trimming took off 6 bases at V and 0 bases at J, with 14 bases between the two ends. This CDR3 comprises 16 residues. Per the germline V gene, CDR1 is SNHLY and CDR2 is FYNNEI. Using reference TRBV2 and TRBJ1-4 for the parts outside the CDR3, the full variable domain is EPEVTQTPSHQVTQMGQEVILRCVPISNHLYFYWYRQILGQKVEFLVSFYNNEISEKSEIFDDQFSVERPDGSNFTLKIRSTKLEDSAMYFCASSRVRDATNEKLFFGSGTQLSVL.